This T cell receptor beta chain was sequenced in a study of blood T cell repertoires in COVID-19. The protocol was immunoSEQ multiplex PCR, while the TCRdb copy is restricted to in-frame clones and leaves out a portion. The sample lists around 200,000 clones, less than 90% occurring once. This clone is a singleton in its sample. Germline V lookup: CDR1 MDHEN, CDR2 SYDVKM. With 4 bases removed from V and 4 bases from J, the gap between germline ends came to 10 bases. CDR3 length: 13 amino acids. Sequenced: peripheral blood. This receptor was taken from a man between 70 and 80 years old with active or convalescent COVID-19. The chain employs TRBV28 and TRBJ1-2, with D perhaps TRBD1 (6 bases). CDR3: CASSSGGGYGYTF. In DNA form, the CDR3 reads TGTGCCAGCAGTTCGGGAGGGGGCTATGGCTACACCTTC.